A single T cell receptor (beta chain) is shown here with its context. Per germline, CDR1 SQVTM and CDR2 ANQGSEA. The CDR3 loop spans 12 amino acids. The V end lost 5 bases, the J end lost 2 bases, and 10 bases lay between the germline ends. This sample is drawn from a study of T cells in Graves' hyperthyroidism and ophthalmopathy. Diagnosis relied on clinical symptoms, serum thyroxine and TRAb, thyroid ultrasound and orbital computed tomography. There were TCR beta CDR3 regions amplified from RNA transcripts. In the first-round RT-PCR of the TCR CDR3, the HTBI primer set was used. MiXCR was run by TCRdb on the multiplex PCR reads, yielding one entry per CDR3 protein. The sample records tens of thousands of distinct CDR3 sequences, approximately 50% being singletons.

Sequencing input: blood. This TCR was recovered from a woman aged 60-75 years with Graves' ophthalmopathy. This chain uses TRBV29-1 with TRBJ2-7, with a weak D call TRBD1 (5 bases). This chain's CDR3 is CSVRQGAYEQYF. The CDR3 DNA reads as TGCAGCGTTCGGCAGGGCGCCTACGAGCAGTACTTC.